One and the same sample provided the 9 T cell receptor beta chains below, sequenced in a study of cytotoxic CD8 clonotypes in ibrutinib-treated CLL. The method was immunoSEQ multiplex PCR; TCRdb's version includes in-frame clones alone and lacks a portion of them. Of roughly 220,000 clones in the sample, roughly 79% were seen once. The source material was PBMCs, sampled after 12 months of ibrutinib treatment. All receptors come from a human donor with chronic lymphocytic leukemia.

The gene calls are TRBV5-1 and TRBJ1-5, with TRBD1 identical over 8 bases. The CDR3 sequence is 14 residues long. Trimming at V came to 7 bases and at J to 1 base, leaving 4 bases not matched to a gene. CDR1 and CDR2 (germline): SGHRS, YFSETQ. The CDR3: CASGQGMSNQPQHF. DNA for the CDR3: TGCGCCAGCGGACAGGGTATGAGCAATCAGCCCCAGCATTTT. Looking up the rest from reference TRBV5-1 and TRBJ1-5 gives the full variable domain: KAGVTQTPRYLIKTRGQQVTLSCSPISGHRSVSWYQQTPGQGLQFLFEYFSETQRNKGNFPGRFSGRQFSNSRSEMNVSTLELGDSALYLCASGQGMSNQPQHFGDGTRLSIL.

The CDR3 sequence: CASSLGQGVSYEQYF. In DNA, the CDR3 is TGCGCCAGCAGCTTGGGACAGGGGGTCTCCTACGAGCAGTACTTC. The chain carries TRBV5-1 and TRBJ2-7, with 9 bases fitting TRBD1. Germline CDR1 and CDR2: SGHRS and YFSETQ. The length of the CDR3 is 15 residues. The trim removed 0 bases at V and 0 bases at J, leaving 1 base unmatched. The complete variable domain, with remaining parts taken from reference TRBV5-1 and TRBJ2-7, reads KAGVTQTPRYLIKTRGQQVTLSCSPISGHRSVSWYQQTPGQGLQFLFEYFSETQRNKGNFPGRFSGRQFSNSRSEMNVSTLELGDSALYLCASSLGQGVSYEQYFGPGTRLTVT.

The chain recombines TRBV6-5 with TRBJ1-3; weak D call: TRBD1 (6 bases). V gave up 6 bases and J gave up 2 bases, with 14 bases separating them. Looked up from germline, CDR1 is MNHEY and CDR2 is SVGAGI. The CDR3 sequence is 15 residues long. CDR3 residues: CASRQGTWAGNTIYF. CDR3 sequence (DNA): TGTGCCAGCAGACAGGGCACTTGGGCTGGAAACACCATATATTTT.

This chain connects TRBV10-3 to TRBJ2-7; unclear D gene. The CDR3 runs 14 residues. CDR1 is ENHRY, CDR2 SYGVKD, per germline. Trimming took off 3 bases at V and 4 bases at J, with 13 bases between the two ends. Here the CDR3 reads CAISEGWGSYEQYF. CDR3 DNA: TGTGCCATCAGTGAAGGGTGGGGAAGTTACGAGCAGTACTTC.

The chain joins TRBV19 to TRBJ2-7; weak D call: TRBD1 (6 bases). Germline V gene lookup returns CDR1 LNHDA and CDR2 SQIVND (reference sequence). V lost 5 bases to trimming and J lost 3 bases, with 17 bases between them. This CDR3 is 15 amino acids long. The CDR3 sequence: CASSGVGTTGYEQYF. In nucleotides, the CDR3 is TGTGCCAGTAGTGGGGTAGGGACAACGGGCTACGAGCAGTACTTC.

J is TRBJ2-2 and V is TRBV27; unclear D gene. The CDR3 length is 16 residues. V lost 2 bases and J 5 bases, leaving 15 bases between the germline ends. Germline V gives CDR1 MNHEY, CDR2 SMNVEV (reference sequence). This CDR3 reads CASSLGSIGRTGELFF. The CDR3 nucleotides are TGTGCCAGCAGTTTAGGGTCCATTGGTAGGACCGGGGAGCTGTTTTTT.

This chain joins TRBV25-1 and TRBJ2-3, with unresolved D. CDR3 length equals 12 residues. The germline gives CDR1 MGHDK, CDR2 SYGVNS. Trimming left V 6 bases short and J 8 bases short, with 12 bases between. The CDR3 protein is CASSAPMATQYF. The DNA for the CDR3 is TGTGCCAGCAGCGCTCCCATGGCTACGCAGTATTTT.

V usage is TRBV5-1 and J usage is TRBJ2-2; D remains ambiguous. CDR3 length: 12 amino acids. Germline V CDR1 and CDR2: SGHRS, YFSETQ. Trimming left V 1 base short and J 6 bases short, with 4 bases between. CDR3: CASSLSAGELFF. The CDR3 DNA follows: TGCGCCAGCAGCTTGTCCGCCGGGGAGCTGTTTTTT.

This rearrangement joins TRBV7-9 to TRBJ1-2; 8 bases match TRBD1. The CDR3 consists of 13 residues. Germline CDR1 reads SEHNR; CDR2 reads FQNEAQ (reference sequence). V lost 7 bases, J lost 8 bases, and 9 bases stayed unmatched. CDR3 DNA sequence: TGTGCCAGCACCCCGACACAGGGGGGAGGCTACACCTTC. It translates to CASTPTQGGGYTF.